The 21 T cell receptor beta chains below all came from one sample that was sequenced in a study of naive and memory T cell subsets. An equimolar mix of two oligonucleotides served as the beta constant-region primer for TRBC1 and TRBC2. TCRdb processed the UMI-ligation and nested PCR reads anew with MiXCR; each CDR3 protein has one entry. The repertoire holds 130,000 to 150,000 distinct CDR3 sequences, with 17% as singletons. The material sequenced was naive CD4+ T cells from blood. The receptors come from a human donor in good health.

This clonotype appeared a few times. This chain links TRBV7-9 with TRBJ1-5; D gene ambiguous. The CDR3 loop spans 13 amino acids. The V end lost 1 base, the J end lost 11 bases, and 12 bases lay between the germline ends. Looked up from germline, CDR1 is SEHNR and CDR2 is FQNEAQ (reference sequence). The CDR3 nucleotides are TGTGCCAGCAGCTTAGGTCCCTCCTCAGCCCAGCATTTT. Translated, it gives CASSLGPSSAQHF.

The V call is TRBV27, the J call TRBJ1-1; D is undetermined. The V and J ends lost 6 bases and 1 base respectively, with 12 bases between them. In germline, CDR1 is MNHEY, CDR2 SMNVEV (reference sequence). This CDR3 is 14 amino acids long. The CDR3 protein is CASRTGPRNTEAFF. CDR3 DNA sequence: TGTGCCAGCAGGACCGGCCCAAGGAACACTGAAGCTTTCTTT.

There are many counts of this clonotype. Here the CDR3 DNA reads TGTGCCAGCGCCCCGGGACTAGAGACCCAGTACTTC. Its translation: CASAPGLETQYF. V gene TRBV12-3 or TRBV12-4 combines with J gene TRBJ2-5; TRBD2 is a possible D gene (6 bases). V lost 8 bases and J lost 4, with 11 bases in between. This CDR3 spans 12 amino acids.

This chain links TRBV5-1 with TRBJ1-1; D uncertain. The V gene's germline CDR1 is SGHRS and CDR2 YFSETQ. With 2 bases removed from V and 4 bases from J, the gap between germline ends came to 9 bases. This CDR3 is built from 13 residues. Written as DNA, the CDR3 is TGCGCCAGCAGCTTCGCGGCGACCACTGAAGCTTTCTTT. Translation gives CASSFAATTEAFF.

The sample holds many counts of this clonotype. The gene calls are TRBV11-3 and TRBJ2-3; D is tentatively TRBD1 or TRBD2 (5 bases each). Germline V gene data show CDR1 as SGHNT and CDR2 as YENEEA. There are 14 residues in the CDR3. V lost 4 bases, J lost 0 bases, and 8 bases lay in between. CDR3 in amino acids: CASSWDGSTDTQYF. CDR3 bases: TGTGCCAGCAGCTGGGACGGTAGCACAGATACGCAGTATTTT.

The V gene is TRBV18, the J gene TRBJ2-7; a weak D match, TRBD2 (6 bases). The V end lost 6 bases, the J end lost 0 bases, and 9 bases lay between the germline ends. The CDR3 totals 13 residues. The germline V gene encodes CDR1 KGHSH and CDR2 LQKENI. The CDR3 sequence is CASSREDSYEQYF. CDR3 coding DNA: TGTGCCAGCTCGAGGGAGGACTCCTACGAGCAGTACTTC.

This clonotype has a handful of counts. The V gene is TRBV6-2 or TRBV6-3, the J gene TRBJ2-1; perhaps TRBD1 as D (5 bases). The CDR3 spans 16 residues. The germline CDR1 and CDR2 sequences are MNHEY and SVGEGT. V was cut by 5 bases and J by 8 bases, with 22 bases left in between. In DNA, the CDR3 is TGTGCCAGCAGTGAGCCGACAGACAGCGTAAGACATGAGCAGTTCTTC. Translating gives CASSEPTDSVRHEQFF.

V gene TRBV6-1 combines with J gene TRBJ2-7; TRBD1 or TRBD2 may be the D gene (7 bases each). The CDR3 is 14 residues long. The germline V and J ends were trimmed by 5 bases and 2 bases, with 13 bases remaining between them. The germline CDR1 and CDR2 sequences are MNHNS and SASEGT. CDR3 protein: CASSNQGGPYEQYF. CDR3 sequence (DNA): TGTGCCAGCAGTAATCAGGGGGGGCCCTACGAGCAGTACTTC.

Comments on this clonotype: One end of the junction varies from germline; a read error may be responsible. This chain uses TRBV12-3 or TRBV12-4 with TRBJ1-6, with D hard to call. This CDR3 is built from 15 residues. The CDR3 loop is CASTTTGLDNSPLNF. For the CDR3, the DNA is TGTGCCAGCACCACGACGGGGTTAGATAATTCACCCCTCAACTTT.

This clonotype was picked up a small number of times. The chain uses TRBV20-1 and TRBJ1-5; 7 bases are shared with TRBD1. After removal of 6 bases from V and 7 bases from J, the junction contained 9 bases not matched to a gene. The CDR3 is 13 amino acids. In germline, CDR1 is DFQATT, CDR2 SNEGSKA (reference sequence). CDR3 sequence reads: CSATGQVTQPQHF. CDR3 in DNA: TGCAGTGCAACCGGACAGGTCACGCAGCCCCAGCATTTT.

This sequence joins TRBV6-2 or TRBV6-3 and TRBJ2-5; 8 nucleotides match TRBD2. Trimming cost V 5 bases and J 6 bases; bases outside gene matches: 17. Germline V gives CDR1 MNHEY, CDR2 SVGEGT. The CDR3 has 17 residues. CDR3 protein: CASSPDKGSGESKTQYF. For the CDR3, the DNA is TGTGCCAGCAGTCCTGATAAGGGTAGCGGGGAATCGAAGACCCAGTACTTC.

This chain joins TRBV29-1 and TRBJ2-1, with D possibly called TRBD1 or TRBD2 (5 bases each). Trimming took 7 bases from V and 7 from J, leaving 14 bases between them. Per germline, CDR1 SQVTM and CDR2 ANQGSEA. This CDR3 has 12 residues. CDR3 in amino acids: CSGGGGRNEQFF. The CDR3 DNA is TGCAGCGGTGGGGGTGGTCGTAATGAGCAGTTCTTC.

This clonotype showed up just a few times. This chain links TRBV14 with TRBJ2-1; no clear D. V was trimmed by 5 bases and J by 15 bases, leaving 23 bases between them. Germline assignment: CDR1 SGHDN and CDR2 FVKESK. The CDR3 length is 14 residues. The CDR3, as DNA: TGTGCCAGCAGCGAAAGTATCGGGTCCCGAGGTTGGTTCTTC. Translated, it gives CASSESIGSRGWFF.

The chain joins TRBV12-3 or TRBV12-4 to TRBJ2-7, with TRBD1 identical over 9 bases. The length of the CDR3 is 13 residues. The trim removed 6 bases at V and 5 bases at J, leaving 5 bases unmatched. The CDR3 sequence: CASRPTGGNEQYF. The CDR3 coding sequence is TGTGCCAGCAGACCTACAGGGGGCAACGAGCAGTACTTC.

V is TRBV23-1 and J is TRBJ2-2; TRBD1 agrees at 10 bases. TRBV23-1 qualifies as an ORF whose function is uncertain. Trimming took 8 bases from V and 0 from J; bases not matched to a gene: 0. The CDR3 totals 14 residues. CDR3 region: CASGTGANTGELFF. CDR3 DNA sequence: TGCGCCAGCGGGACAGGGGCGAACACCGGGGAGCTGTTTTTT.

This clonotype turned up a few times. The CDR3 nucleotides read TGTGCCAGCAGCTTCGGACGGATCCCTAACACTGAAGCTTTCTTT. It codes for CASSFGRIPNTEAFF. The V gene is TRBV7-3, the J gene TRBJ1-1; D call uncertain. The V gene lost 3 bases and the J gene lost 2 bases, with 13 bases spanning the gap. Germline CDR1 and CDR2: SGHTA and FQGTGA. CDR3 length equals 15 residues.

This clonotype was counted between two and nine times. The J gene is TRBJ2-1, the V gene TRBV7-2; 7 bases fit TRBD1. Germline V gives CDR1 SGHTA, CDR2 FQGNSA. CDR3 length: 15 amino acids. Trimming took 5 bases from V and 0 from J; bases not matched to a gene: 4. The CDR3 region has the DNA TGTGCCAGCAGCGCCGGACAGGCCTCCTACAATGAGCAGTTCTTC. Residues: CASSAGQASYNEQFF.

The rearrangement joins TRBV29-1 to TRBJ2-7, with D unresolved. V was pared by 6 bases and J by 5 bases, with 11 bases between. This CDR3 spans 11 amino acids. The V gene's germline CDR1 is SQVTM and CDR2 ANQGSEA. Written as DNA, the CDR3 is TGCAGCGTCGGAACGTCAAACGAGCAGTACTTC. It is translated as CSVGTSNEQYF.

This clonotype appeared a few times. The chain's CDR3 is CASSTYTDTQYF. In DNA, the CDR3 is TGTGCCAGCAGCACTTATACAGATACGCAGTATTTT. V gene TRBV7-2 combines with J gene TRBJ2-3; the D is unclear. Germline-derived CDR1 and CDR2 are SGHTA and FQGNSA. Trimming left V 5 bases short and J 3 bases short, with 6 bases between. CDR3 length equals 12 residues.

V usage is TRBV27 and J usage is TRBJ2-1; either TRBD1 or TRBD2 may fit D (5 bases each). The CDR3 covers 14 residues. Germline CDR1 MNHEY, CDR2 SMNVEV (reference sequence). V was cut by 5 bases and J by 8 bases, with 16 bases left in between. The CDR3 loop reads CASSKGTVDDEQFF. The CDR3 DNA reads TGTGCCAGCAGTAAAGGGACCGTCGACGATGAGCAGTTCTTC.

The chain employs TRBV3-1 and TRBJ2-1; D is possibly TRBD2 (5 bases). The CDR3 sequence is 16 residues long. With 4 bases removed from V and 0 bases from J, the gap between germline ends came to 13 bases. Germline V lookup: CDR1 LGHDT, CDR2 YNNKEL (reference sequence). The CDR3 is CASSPGYGNSYNEQFF. CDR3 DNA sequence: TGTGCCAGCAGCCCGGGTTACGGGAACTCCTACAATGAGCAGTTCTTC.